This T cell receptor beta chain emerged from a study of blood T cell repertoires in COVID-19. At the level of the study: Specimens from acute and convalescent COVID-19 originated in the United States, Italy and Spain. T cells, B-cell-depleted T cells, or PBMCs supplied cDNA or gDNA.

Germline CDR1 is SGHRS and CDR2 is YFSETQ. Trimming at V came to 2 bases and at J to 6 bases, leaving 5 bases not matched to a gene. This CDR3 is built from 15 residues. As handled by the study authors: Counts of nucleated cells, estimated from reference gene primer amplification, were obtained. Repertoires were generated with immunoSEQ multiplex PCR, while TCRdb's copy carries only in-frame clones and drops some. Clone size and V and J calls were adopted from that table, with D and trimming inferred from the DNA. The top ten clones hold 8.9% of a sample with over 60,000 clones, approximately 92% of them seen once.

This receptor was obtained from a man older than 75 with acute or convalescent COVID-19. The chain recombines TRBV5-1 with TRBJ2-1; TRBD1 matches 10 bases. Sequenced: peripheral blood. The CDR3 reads CASSFTGQGSNEQFF. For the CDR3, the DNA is TGCGCCAGCAGCTTCACGGGACAGGGGTCCAATGAGCAGTTCTTC.